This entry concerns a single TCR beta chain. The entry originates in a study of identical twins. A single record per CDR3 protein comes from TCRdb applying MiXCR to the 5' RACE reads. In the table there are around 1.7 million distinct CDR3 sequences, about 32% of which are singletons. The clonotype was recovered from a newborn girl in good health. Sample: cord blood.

The CDR3 DNA sequence: TGTGCCAGCAAGCTAGCGGGACTAGCAAGGGGATACAATGAGCAGTTCTTC. Translating gives CASKLAGLARGYNEQFF. The chain recombines TRBV28 with TRBJ2-1; 9 positions agree with TRBD2. This CDR3 spans 17 amino acids. The trim removed 7 bases at V and 4 bases at J, leaving 14 bases unmatched. Germline V lookup: CDR1 MDHEN, CDR2 SYDVKM. The complete variable domain, with remaining parts taken from reference TRBV28 and TRBJ2-1, reads DVKVTQSSRYLVKRTGEKVFLECVQDMDHENMFWYRQDPGLGLRLIYFSYDVKMKEKGDIPEGYSVSREKKERFSLILESASTNQTSMYLCASKLAGLARGYNEQFFGPGTRLTVL.